Below are 17 T cell receptor beta chains sequenced from a single sample in a study of blood T cell repertoires in COVID-19. Clones were sequenced by immunoSEQ multiplex PCR, and TCRdb holds only the in-frame ones, with some missing. Of fewer than 300,000 clones listed, roughly nine tenths are singletons. Specimen: peripheral blood. All receptors derive from a young woman with COVID-19, enrolled during active disease.

The chain joins TRBV5-1 to TRBJ2-2; TRBD1 aligns across 7 bases. Germline assignment: CDR1 SGHRS and CDR2 YFSETQ. This CDR3 region has 15 residues. V shed 2 bases, J shed 6 bases, and the junction held 7 bases outside the gene matches. The DNA of the CDR3 is TGCGCCAGCAGCTTCCAGGGGGTGATCCCCGGGGAGCTGTTTTTT. It translates to CASSFQGVIPGELFF.

The chain uses TRBV19 and TRBJ1-2; a weak D match, TRBD1 (5 bases). The length of the CDR3 is 15 residues. Trimming shortened V by 6 bases and J by 5 bases, and 19 bases separated the two germline ends. In germline, CDR1 is LNHDA, CDR2 SQIVND (reference sequence). The CDR3 region has the DNA TGTGCCAGTAGGCGACAGCTACCGGGCCCATATGGCTACACCTTC. Its protein is CASRRQLPGPYGYTF.

V and J are TRBV5-1 and TRBJ2-1; 16 positions agree with TRBD2. This CDR3 spans 18 amino acids. The J segment lost 5 bases and the V segment lost 4 bases, leaving 9 bases of the junction unmatched. The germline V gene has CDR1 SGHRS and CDR2 YFSETQ. In DNA, the CDR3 is TGCGCCAGCAGCCCGGGACTAGCGGGAGGGAGAGTTGACAATGAGCAGTTCTTC. Amino acid sequence: CASSPGLAGGRVDNEQFF.

This clone was seen just once. The chain is built from TRBV5-8 and TRBJ1-3, with D maybe TRBD1 (5 bases). Germline V gene lookup returns CDR1 SGHTS and CDR2 YDEGEE. This CDR3 region has 15 residues. Trimming took off 0 bases at V and 0 bases at J, with 7 bases between the two ends. Here the CDR3 DNA reads TGTGCCAGCAGCTTGGGGGGGGACTCTGGAAACACCATATATTTT. It encodes CASSLGGDSGNTIYF.

The chain carries TRBV28 and TRBJ1-2; no definite D call. CDR3 size: 13 residues. V was cut by 4 bases and J by 8 bases, with 14 bases left in between. The germline CDR1 and CDR2 sequences are MDHEN and SYDVKM. CDR3 sequence (DNA): TGTGCCAGCAGTTCACCCCAGACGGGGGGCTACACCTTC. Protein product: CASSSPQTGGYTF.

The V and J genes are TRBV3-1 (or the pseudogene TRBV3-2) and TRBJ1-2; 7 nucleotides line up with TRBD1. V lost 1 base and J lost 6; bases outside the gene matches: 5. Germline V gene lookup returns CDR1 LGHDT and CDR2 YNNKEL (reference sequence). The CDR3 has 14 residues. The CDR3 sequence: CASSQVRGTDGYTF. In DNA, the CDR3 is TGTGCCAGCAGCCAAGTTCGGGGGACAGATGGCTACACCTTC.

This chain connects TRBV7-3 to TRBJ2-2; 8 bases line up with TRBD2. CDR1 and CDR2 (germline): SGHTA, FQGTGA. Trimming at V came to 0 bases and at J to 5 bases, leaving 5 bases not matched to a gene. This CDR3 is built from 16 residues. The CDR3 spells CASSLTAGVGTGELFF. The CDR3 DNA reads TGTGCCAGCAGCTTAACAGCGGGAGTCGGGACCGGGGAGCTGTTTTTT.

This clone was observed a single time. This sequence joins TRBV5-6 and TRBJ2-7; TRBD1 matches 7 bases. The CDR3 has 14 residues. Germline assignment: CDR1 SGHDT and CDR2 YYEEEE. With V trimmed by 4 bases and J by 2 bases, 6 bases remained unmatched. CDR3 in amino acids: CASSPGQATYEQYF. The DNA for the CDR3 is TGTGCCAGCAGCCCTGGACAGGCGACCTACGAGCAGTACTTC. The full variable domain, with the rest looked up from reference TRBV5-6 and TRBJ2-7, is DAGVTQSPTHLIKTRGQQVTLRCSPKSGHDTVSWYQQALGQGPQFIFQYYEEEERQRGNFPDRFSGHQFPNYSSELNVNALLLGDSALYLCASSPGQATYEQYFGPGTRLTVT.

The chain joins TRBV19 to TRBJ1-1; TRBD1 matches at 8 bases. Germline V gene sequence: CDR1 LNHDA, CDR2 SQIVND (reference sequence). V shed 4 bases, J shed 5 bases, and the junction held 6 bases outside the gene matches. CDR3 length: 14 amino acids. As DNA, the CDR3 is TGTGCCAGTAGTAATGGACAGGGCAGTACTGAAGCTTTCTTT. It specifies CASSNGQGSTEAFF.

The chain is built from TRBV7-8 and TRBJ1-1; D perhaps matches TRBD1 (5 bases). The CDR3 contains 13 residues. Trimming took off 7 bases at V and 4 bases at J, with 13 bases between the two ends. Germline V gene lookup returns CDR1 SGHVS and CDR2 FQNEAQ. CDR3 protein: CASILGGTTEAFF. In DNA, the CDR3 is TGTGCCAGCATCCTTGGAGGGACCACTGAAGCTTTCTTT.

The chain links TRBV2 to TRBJ2-1; TRBD2 matches at 13 bases. V dropped 7 bases and J dropped 7; count of bases not matched to a gene: 10. CDR3 length: 16 residues. The germline V gene has CDR1 SNHLY and CDR2 FYNNEI. The CDR3 sequence is CASTRTSGSISNEQFF. DNA for the CDR3: TGTGCCAGCACCAGGACTAGCGGGAGTATTTCTAATGAGCAGTTCTTC.

The CDR3 sequence: CASSSADRPMNTEAFF. The CDR3 DNA reads TGTGCCAGCAGTTCCGCGGACAGACCTATGAACACTGAAGCTTTCTTT. The chain recombines TRBV6-6 with TRBJ1-1; D might be TRBD1 (6 bases). Germline V gives CDR1 MNHNY, CDR2 SVGAGI (reference sequence). Trimming pared 4 bases from V and 0 bases from J, leaving 15 bases between. The CDR3 has 16 residues.

The rearrangement uses TRBV29-1 and TRBJ1-1; unclear D gene. Germline CDR1 and CDR2: SQVTM and ANQGSEA. V shed 7 bases and J shed 8 bases, with 17 bases lying between them. The CDR3 spans 12 residues. CDR3: CSAPGGQLEAFF. CDR3 DNA sequence: TGCAGCGCCCCTGGTGGGCAGCTAGAAGCTTTCTTT.

The V call is TRBV5-1, the J call TRBJ1-2, with D possibly TRBD1 on 6 matching bases. CDR1 and CDR2 from the germline V gene are SGHRS and YFSETQ. Trimming left V 8 bases short and J 4 bases short, with 27 bases between. The CDR3 runs to 17 residues. The CDR3 spells CASGSGQGNPSTYGYTF. CDR3 DNA sequence: TGCGCCAGTGGAAGTGGGCAGGGGAACCCTTCTACCTATGGCTACACCTTC.

This chain uses TRBV27 with TRBJ2-1; D remains unclear. The CDR3 runs 13 residues. The germline CDR1 and CDR2 sequences are MNHEY and SMNVEV (reference sequence). Trimming took off 8 bases at V and 2 bases at J, with 10 bases between the two ends. CDR3 sequence (DNA): TGTGCCAGCGGGCCAGGTACCTACAATGAGCAGTTCTTC. Translating gives CASGPGTYNEQFF.

V usage is TRBV23-1 and J usage is TRBJ2-7, with TRBD2 matching 11 bases. TRBV23-1 is an open reading frame whose function is uncertain. Trimming removed 4 bases from V and 1 base from J; junction bases left unmatched: 6. The CDR3 covers 16 residues. This CDR3 is CASSRQRLAGSYEQYF. In DNA, the CDR3 is TGCGCCAGCAGTCGGCAAAGACTAGCGGGGTCCTACGAGCAGTACTTC.

The chain combines TRBV5-1 with TRBJ2-5, with no clear D. The CDR3 has 14 residues. The germline CDR1 and CDR2 sequences are SGHRS and YFSETQ. V lost 0 bases, J lost 1 base, and 7 bases lay in between. The CDR3 DNA follows: TGCGCCAGCAGCTTGGGTCGGGTCCAAGAGACCCAGTACTTC. It translates to CASSLGRVQETQYF.